A selection of T cell receptor beta chains follows, all from one sample in a study of patients and donors after allogeneic stem cell transplantation. TCRdb fed the RT-PCR reads into MiXCR, producing one record per CDR3 protein. The sample has roughly 880,000 distinct CDR3 sequences; 18% are singletons. The sample consisted of blood, either unsorted or a sorted T cell fraction (not recorded which). The receptors originated from a human donor who was either an allogeneic HSCT recipient or a stem cell or donor lymphocyte infusion donor (not recorded which). It is not recorded whose cells these are; they may come from a transplant donor. Both conserved end residues are part of each CDR3. A D gene is named only where the DNA matches it firmly. The size field is filled for only some rows; it gives once, few, many or a size class.

D: NA; V: TRBV9; size: NA; J: TRBJ2-7; DNA: TGTGCCAGCAGCGCAACCGGGTCCTCCTATTCCGACCTCTACGAGCAGTACTTC; CDR3: CASSATGSSYSDLYEQYF
D: NA; V: TRBV20-1; size: NA; J: TRBJ1-5; DNA: TGCAGTGCTCCTGACTCGACCGCCCGGCCCCAGCATTTT; CDR3: CSAPDSTARPQHF
D: NA; V: TRBV7-9; size: NA; J: TRBJ1-1; DNA: TGTGCCAGCAGGCCCCCGGACAGTGGCGCTGAAGCTTTCTTT; CDR3: CASRPPDSGAEAFF
D: TRBD1; V: TRBV2; size: NA; J: TRBJ1-2; DNA: TGTGCCAGCATTCGACAGGGGATGGGGTATGGCTACACCTTC; CDR3: CASIRQGMGYGYTF
D: TRBD2; V: TRBV4-1; size: NA; J: TRBJ2-5; DNA: TGCGCCAGCAGCCAAGAAGGGACTAGAGAGACCCAGTACTTC; CDR3: CASSQEGTRETQYF
D: TRBD1; V: TRBV5-6; size: NA; J: TRBJ1-2; DNA: TGTGCCAGCAGCTCCTTGGGACAGCGTGGCTACACCTTC; CDR3: CASSSLGQRGYTF
D: NA; V: TRBV5-1; size: many; J: TRBJ2-1; DNA: TGCGCCAGCAGCTTGGACCTCAATGAGCAGTTCTTC; CDR3: CASSLDLNEQFF
D: NA; V: TRBV7-9; size: few; J: TRBJ1-1; DNA: TGTGCCAGCAGCCGAGCCAGATCGAACACTGAAGCTTTCTTT; CDR3: CASSRARSNTEAFF
D: NA; V: TRBV12-3/TRBV12-4; size: few; J: TRBJ1-5; DNA: TGTGCCAGCAGTGCCTCGACAGTGAATCAGCCCCAGCATTTT; CDR3: CASSASTVNQPQHF
D: NA; V: TRBV2; size: many; J: TRBJ1-1; DNA: TGTGCCAGCAGTCCCCGTGTGGGGAACACTGAAGCTTTCTTT; CDR3: CASSPRVGNTEAFF
D: TRBD1; V: TRBV20-1; size: NA; J: TRBJ2-1; DNA: TGCAGTGCCACAAACGGGGACAGGGCCTACAATGAGCAGTTCTTC; CDR3: CSATNGDRAYNEQFF
D: TRBD2; V: TRBV18; size: few; J: TRBJ2-5; DNA: TGTGCCAGCTCATTCAAAGGACTAGCGGGGTTACAAGAGACCCAGTACTTC; CDR3: CASSFKGLAGLQETQYF
D: NA; V: TRBV27; size: few; J: TRBJ2-2; DNA: TGTGCCAGCAGTTTACGGACGGGAACCTCGAACACCGGGGAGCTGTTTTTT; CDR3: CASSLRTGTSNTGELFF
D: TRBD2; V: TRBV9; size: NA; J: TRBJ2-1; DNA: TGTGCCAGCAGCGTAGATCCCAGCGGGGGGGCGAAGGATGAGCAGTTCTTC; CDR3: CASSVDPSGGAKDEQFF
D: TRBD2; V: TRBV19; size: NA; J: TRBJ2-1; DNA: TGTGCCAGTAGTATTGAGGGACTAGCGGGAGGTGAGCAGTTCTTC; CDR3: CASSIEGLAGGEQFF
D: NA; V: TRBV11-1; size: NA; J: TRBJ2-6; DNA: TGTGCCGAAACCTATCGAGAGGGCGCGTTTATCTCTGGGGCCAACGTCCTGACTTTC; CDR3: CAETYREGAFISGANVLTF
D: NA; V: TRBV4-3; size: few; J: TRBJ2-4; DNA: TGCGCCAGCAGCCAAGATCGGGCAGGGGAGGACATTCAGTACTTC; CDR3: CASSQDRAGEDIQYF